Described below is a single T cell receptor beta chain sequence and its context. What it recognizes is unknown. Treatment described: roughly 19 received Ad26.COV2.S at low or high dose, single or two shots; 5 received placebo; per-sample allocation not given. Day 63 after the first vaccine or placebo injection was the time point for sampling. Immunization relied on an Ad26 vector, which expressed Wuhan-strain SARS-CoV-2 spike. These data belong to a study of Ad26.COV2.S vaccination and SARS-CoV-2 variants. Across the study: Intramuscular Ad26.COV2.S at 5x10^10 or 1x10^11 viral particles. General study results and limits: Breadth measured for non-spike TCRs was similar across vaccine and placebo recipients. Following vaccination, spike-specific CD8+ and CD4+ T cell responses reportedly exhibited substantial breadth.

Some clones are missing from TCRdb's copy, which holds only in-frame ones; the method was immunoSEQ multiplex PCR. The repertoire holds a few hundred thousand clones, with about 80% as singletons. The sequence was collected from a person aged 18-65 years who received the Ad26.COV2.S COVID-19 vaccine or a placebo. This specimen was peripheral blood, taken in a trial of Ad26.COV2.S vaccine versus placebo.

The CDR3 coding sequence is TGTGCCAGCAGCTTGGGAGGGCACCAGCCCCAGCATTTT. This encodes CASSLGGHQPQHF. V usage is TRBV5-6 and J usage is TRBJ1-5, with D uncertain. The CDR3 length is 13 residues. The germline CDR1 and CDR2 sequences are SGHDT and YYEEEE. V lost 0 bases and J 7 bases, leaving 8 bases between the germline ends.